The rows below give T cell receptor beta chains drawn from one sample of a study of cytomegalovirus exposure and HLA in healthy donors. Repertoires were generated with immunoSEQ multiplex PCR, while TCRdb's copy carries only in-frame clones and drops some. The sample totals over 110,000 clones. Sequenced material: PBMCs. The source of these receptors is a male donor in good health and CMV-seronegative. Each CDR3 is given with its conserved first and last residue. A D gene is named only where the DNA matches it firmly.

j_call v_call d_call cdr3_nt cdr3_aa
TRBJ1-4 TRBV18 NA TGTGCCAGCTCACCAAGCTTGGATGAAAAACTGTTTTTT CASSPSLDEKLFF
TRBJ1-4 TRBV30 NA TGTGCCTGGACAGGGATAACTAATGAAAAACTGTTTTTT CAWTGITNEKLFF
TRBJ1-1 TRBV4-2 TRBD1 TGTGCCAGCAGCCAAAGGGGGCTGGGGGCTGAAGCTTTCTTT CASSQRGLGAEAFF
TRBJ2-7 TRBV27 NA TGTGCCAGCAGTTTCCGGGAAGGCTACGAGCAGTACTTC CASSFREGYEQYF
TRBJ1-1 TRBV9 NA TGTGCCAGCAGCGTAGTGGCAGGGTTCATGAACACTGAAGCTTTCTTT CASSVVAGFMNTEAFF
TRBJ2-5 TRBV2 TRBD2 TGTGCCAGCAGTGACCGGGGACTAGCGGGGTACCAAGAGACCCAGTACTTC CASSDRGLAGYQETQYF
TRBJ2-2 TRBV5-5 NA TGTGCCAGCAGCCCCAGGGGCACCGGGGAGCTGTTTTTT CASSPRGTGELFF
TRBJ2-2 TRBV30 NA TGTGCCGGGAATGTAGTGGGACACAACACCGGGGAGCTGTTTTTT CAGNVVGHNTGELFF
TRBJ1-6 TRBV5-4 TRBD1 TGTGCCAGCAGTCATTTGCAGGGACAGGGGGATTCACCCCTCCACTTT CASSHLQGQGDSPLHF
TRBJ1-2 TRBV6-1 NA TGTGCCAGCAGGCTCAAGGGGGGGACTGGCTACACCTTC CASRLKGGTGYTF
TRBJ1-2 TRBV11-2 NA TGTGCCAGCAGCTTAGATCCGAACTATGGCTACACCTTC CASSLDPNYGYTF
TRBJ1-1 TRBV11-1 TRBD1 TGTGCCAGCAGCTGGCAGGGGGTGGGGACTGAAGCTTTCTTT CASSWQGVGTEAFF
TRBJ1-5 TRBV10-2 NA TGCGCCAGCAGTGAGTCGCCCCTCGTTAGGACATATAGCAATCAGCCCCAGCATTTT CASSESPLVRTYSNQPQHF
TRBJ1-2 TRBV6-5 NA TGTGCCAGCAGTTACTCCGGACGGGGGGCTCGGAATGGCTACACCTTC CASSYSGRGARNGYTF
TRBJ1-6 TRBV7-6 NA TGTGCCAGCAGCTTCCCGGGTTCACCCCTCCACTTT CASSFPGSPLHF
TRBJ2-1 TRBV5-1 NA TGCGCCAGCAGCTTAGGCAGCGGCAATGAGCAGTTCTTC CASSLGSGNEQFF
TRBJ2-1 TRBV18 NA TGTGCCAGCTCACCTCCCCTACGTGAGCAGTTCTTC CASSPPLREQFF
TRBJ1-5 TRBV28 TRBD1 TGTGCCAGCAGTTTAATCGGGACAGTTAATCAGCCCCAGCATTTT CASSLIGTVNQPQHF